These T cell receptor beta chains were read from a single sample in a study of blood T cell repertoires in COVID-19. Data came from immunoSEQ multiplex PCR; TCRdb stores just in-frame clones and leaves some out. The sample consists of about 74,000 clones, 75% of them appearing once. The sequenced sample consisted of peripheral blood. These receptors all stem from a man between 65 and 85 years old with acute or convalescent COVID-19. The CDR3 runs from the conserved cysteine through the conserved F or W. The order of the fields is J gene, D gene, clone size, V gene, CDR3 DNA, CDR3 protein. The D gene is left open where the match is weak. Size is stated for part of the rows, as once, few or many counts, or as a class when the clone is expanded.

>TRBJ2-1|TRBD2|NA|TRBV7-8
TGTGCCAGCAGCTTAGGGACTAGCAGCCCTACGGCGTACAATGAGCAGTTCTTC
CASSLGTSSPTAYNEQFF
>TRBJ2-6|TRBD1|NA|TRBV6-2/TRBV6-3
TGTGCCAGCAGTACCCGGACAGGGACTGGGGCCAACGTCCTGACTTTC
CASSTRTGTGANVLTF
>TRBJ1-3|TRBD1|NA|TRBV7-9
TGTGCCAGCAGCTTAGGGACAGGGGGAAACACCATATATTTT
CASSLGTGGNTIYF
>TRBJ1-2|NA|once|TRBV24-1
TGTGCCACCAGTGATGGGCCGACGTGGGCGCCCTATGGCTACACCTTC
CATSDGPTWAPYGYTF
>TRBJ1-5|TRBD1|NA|TRBV5-1
TGCGCCAGCAGCTTGGGACAGGGGGCTGGACAGCCCCAGCATTTT
CASSLGQGAGQPQHF
>TRBJ1-4|TRBD1|NA|TRBV7-9
TGTGCCAGCACAGGACAGGGCGGCGAAAAACTGTTTTTT
CASTGQGGEKLFF
>TRBJ2-3|TRBD2|NA|TRBV2
TGTGCCAGCAGTTGGACTAGCGAGGGCACAGATACGCAGTATTTT
CASSWTSEGTDTQYF
>TRBJ2-3|TRBD2|NA|TRBV5-1
TGCGCCAGTAGGGCGGGAGGATGGGAAGATACGCAGTATTTT
CASRAGGWEDTQYF
>TRBJ1-1|NA|NA|TRBV28
TGTGCCAGCAGTTTAGCGCGGACTGAAGCTTTCTTT
CASSLARTEAFF
>TRBJ2-2|TRBD1|few|TRBV27
TGTGCCAGCAGTCTCACAGGGGGCCAGTTCGGGGAGCTGTTTTTT
CASSLTGGQFGELFF
>TRBJ2-7|NA|NA|TRBV10-3
TGTGCCGTACGGGAGGGGGCGGGACTTTCCTACGAGCAGTACTTC
CAVREGAGLSYEQYF
>TRBJ2-2|TRBD1|NA|TRBV7-8
TGTGCCAGCAGCTCGGGACAGGGAGGCGGGGAGCTGTTTTTT
CASSSGQGGGELFF
>TRBJ1-5|NA|NA|TRBV2
TGTGCCAGCAGTGAAGCCTGGGCCCCCACGGGAAGCAATCAGCCCCAGCATTTT
CASSEAWAPTGSNQPQHF
>TRBJ1-5|TRBD1|NA|TRBV28
TGTGCCAGCAGAGGGGGCCAAGCAGTCCAGCCCCAGCATTTT
CASRGGQAVQPQHF
>TRBJ1-3|NA|NA|TRBV5-1
TGCGCCAGCAGCCCTGGAGCAGGAAACACCATATATTTT
CASSPGAGNTIYF
>TRBJ2-1|NA|NA|TRBV14
TGTGCCAGCAGCCAACAAGCGGTATCGGGGCAGTTCTTC
CASSQQAVSGQFF
>TRBJ2-7|NA|NA|TRBV28
TGTGCCAGCAGTTTAGGGGGGGCGGGAATGCCCTACGAGCAGTACTTC
CASSLGGAGMPYEQYF
>TRBJ2-7|NA|NA|TRBV6-2/TRBV6-3
TGTGCCAGCAGCCGACTCTACGAGCAGTACTTC
CASSRLYEQYF
>TRBJ1-1|NA|NA|TRBV18
TGTGCCAGCTCATCAGCGGGATACGGAGGCACTGAAGCTTTCTTT
CASSSAGYGGTEAFF
>TRBJ2-7|TRBD1|NA|TRBV3-1/TRBV3-2
TGTGCCAGCAGTCGAGGACCGACAGGGGGCGGAAACGAGCAGTACTTC
CASSRGPTGGGNEQYF
>TRBJ1-6|NA|NA|TRBV6-4
TGTGCCAGCACGGGCCGGGGAAGGGCCCTAAATAATTCACCCCTCCACTTT
CASTGRGRALNNSPLHF
>TRBJ1-1|NA|NA|TRBV11-2
TGTGCCAGCAGCTTACGCAGGGCCACTGAAGCTTTCTTT
CASSLRRATEAFF
>TRBJ1-3|TRBD1|NA|TRBV5-6
TGTGCCAGCAGCCCGATGGACAGGCGTTTCTCTGGAAACACCATATATTTT
CASSPMDRRFSGNTIYF
>TRBJ1-6|NA|few|TRBV5-8
TGTGCCAGCAGCTCGACGGGGGCCCTCCACTTT
CASSSTGALHF
>TRBJ2-1|TRBD2|once|TRBV4-3
TGCGCCAGCAGCCAAGAAGTCGGTCGGCTAGCGGGATTCAGCTCCTACAATGAGCAGTTCTTC
CASSQEVGRLAGFSSYNEQFF